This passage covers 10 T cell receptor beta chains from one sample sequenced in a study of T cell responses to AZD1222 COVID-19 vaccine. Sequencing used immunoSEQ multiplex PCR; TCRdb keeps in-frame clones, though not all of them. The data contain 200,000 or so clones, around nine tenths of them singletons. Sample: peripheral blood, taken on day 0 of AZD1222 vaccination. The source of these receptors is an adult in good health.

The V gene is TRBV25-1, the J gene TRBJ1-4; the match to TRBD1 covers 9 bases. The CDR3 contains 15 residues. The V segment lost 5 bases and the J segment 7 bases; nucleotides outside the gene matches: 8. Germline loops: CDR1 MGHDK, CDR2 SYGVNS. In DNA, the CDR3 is TGTGCCAGCAGTACTCCGGGACAGGGAGGTGAAAAACTGTTTTTT. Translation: CASSTPGQGGEKLFF.

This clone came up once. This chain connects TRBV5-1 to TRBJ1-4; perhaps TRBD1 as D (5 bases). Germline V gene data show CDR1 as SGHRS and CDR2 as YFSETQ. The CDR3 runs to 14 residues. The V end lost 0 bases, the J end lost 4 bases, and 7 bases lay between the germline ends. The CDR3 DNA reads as TGCGCCAGCAGCTTGGAGGGGATTAATGAAAAACTGTTTTTT. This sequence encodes CASSLEGINEKLFF.

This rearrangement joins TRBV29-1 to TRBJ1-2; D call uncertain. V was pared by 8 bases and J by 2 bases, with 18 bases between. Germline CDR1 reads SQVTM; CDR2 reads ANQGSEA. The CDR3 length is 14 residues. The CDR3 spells CSTSVSNGNYGYTF. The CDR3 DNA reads TGCAGCACCTCCGTGTCTAACGGGAACTATGGCTACACCTTC. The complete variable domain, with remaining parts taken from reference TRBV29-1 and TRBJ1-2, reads SAVISQKPSRDICQRGTSLTIQCQVDSQVTMMFWYRQQPGQSLTLIATANQGSEATYESGFVIDKFPISRPNLTFSTLTVSNMSPEDSSIYLCSTSVSNGNYGYTFGSGTRLTVV.

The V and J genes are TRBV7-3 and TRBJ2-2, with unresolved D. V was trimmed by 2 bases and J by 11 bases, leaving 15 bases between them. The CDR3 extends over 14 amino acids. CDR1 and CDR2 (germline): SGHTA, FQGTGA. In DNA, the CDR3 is TGTGCCAGCAGCTTATTAGCAGGCCTCGACGAGCTGTTTTTT. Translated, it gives CASSLLAGLDELFF.

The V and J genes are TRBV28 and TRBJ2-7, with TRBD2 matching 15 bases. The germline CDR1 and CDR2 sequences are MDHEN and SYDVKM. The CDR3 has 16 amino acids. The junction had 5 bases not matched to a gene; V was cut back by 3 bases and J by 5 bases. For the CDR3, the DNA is TGTGCCAGCAGTTTTGGGACTAGCGGGGGGAGTAACGAGCAGTACTTC. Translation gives CASSFGTSGGSNEQYF.

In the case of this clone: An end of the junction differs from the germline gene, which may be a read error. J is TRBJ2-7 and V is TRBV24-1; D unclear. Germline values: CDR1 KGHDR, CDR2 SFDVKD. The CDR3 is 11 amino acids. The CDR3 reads CATSDSRTSFF. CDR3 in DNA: TGTGCCACCAGTGATTCGCGGACCTCCTTCTTC.

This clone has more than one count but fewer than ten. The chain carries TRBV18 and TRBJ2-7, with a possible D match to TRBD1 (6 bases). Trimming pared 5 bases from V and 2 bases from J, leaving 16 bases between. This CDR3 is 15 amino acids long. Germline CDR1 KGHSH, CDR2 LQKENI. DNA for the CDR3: TGTGCCAGCTCAAAAGAGACAGGTGCGGCCTACGAGCAGTACTTC. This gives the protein CASSKETGAAYEQYF.

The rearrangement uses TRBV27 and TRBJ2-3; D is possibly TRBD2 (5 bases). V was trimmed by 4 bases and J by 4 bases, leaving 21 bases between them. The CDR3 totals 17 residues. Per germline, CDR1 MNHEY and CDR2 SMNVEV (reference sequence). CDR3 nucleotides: TGTGCCAGCAGTTCCCGCCGAGGAGGTTTAAGGGCAGATACGCAGTATTTT. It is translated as CASSSRRGGLRADTQYF.

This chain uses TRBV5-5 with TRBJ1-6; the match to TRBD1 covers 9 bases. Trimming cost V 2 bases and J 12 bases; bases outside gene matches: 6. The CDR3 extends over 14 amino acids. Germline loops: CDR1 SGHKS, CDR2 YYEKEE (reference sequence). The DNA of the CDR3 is TGTGCCAGCAGCTTCGGACAGGGGATTTTACCCCTCCACTTT. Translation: CASSFGQGILPLHF.

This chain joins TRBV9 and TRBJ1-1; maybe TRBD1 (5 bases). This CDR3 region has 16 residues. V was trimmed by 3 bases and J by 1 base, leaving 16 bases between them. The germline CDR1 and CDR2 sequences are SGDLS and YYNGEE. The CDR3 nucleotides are TGTGCCAGCAGCGCCCGGAGTTGGGGGAGGAACACTGAAGCTTTCTTT. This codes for CASSARSWGRNTEAFF. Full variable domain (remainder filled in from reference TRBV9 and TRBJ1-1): DSGVTQTPKHLITATGQRVTLRCSPRSGDLSVYWYQQSLDQGLQFLIQYYNGEERAKGNILERFSAQQFPDLHSELNLSSLELGDSALYFCASSARSWGRNTEAFFGQGTRLTVV.